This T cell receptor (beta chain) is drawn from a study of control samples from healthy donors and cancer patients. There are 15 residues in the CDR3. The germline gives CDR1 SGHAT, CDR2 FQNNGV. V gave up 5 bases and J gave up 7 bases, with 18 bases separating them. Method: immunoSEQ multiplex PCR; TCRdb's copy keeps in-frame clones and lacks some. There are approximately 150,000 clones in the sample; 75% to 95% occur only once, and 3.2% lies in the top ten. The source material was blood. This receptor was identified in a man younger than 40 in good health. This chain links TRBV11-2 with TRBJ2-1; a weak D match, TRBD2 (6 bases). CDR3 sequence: CASSIFLGEVNEQFF. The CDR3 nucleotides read TGTGCCAGCAGCATATTTCTCGGGGAGGTAAATGAGCAGTTCTTC. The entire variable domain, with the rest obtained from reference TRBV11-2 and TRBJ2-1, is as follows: EAGVAQSPRYKIIEKRQSVAFWCNPISGHATLYWYQQILGQGPKLLIQFQNNGVVDDSQLPKDRFSAERLKGVDSTLKIQPAKLEDSAVYLCASSIFLGEVNEQFFGPGTRLTVL.